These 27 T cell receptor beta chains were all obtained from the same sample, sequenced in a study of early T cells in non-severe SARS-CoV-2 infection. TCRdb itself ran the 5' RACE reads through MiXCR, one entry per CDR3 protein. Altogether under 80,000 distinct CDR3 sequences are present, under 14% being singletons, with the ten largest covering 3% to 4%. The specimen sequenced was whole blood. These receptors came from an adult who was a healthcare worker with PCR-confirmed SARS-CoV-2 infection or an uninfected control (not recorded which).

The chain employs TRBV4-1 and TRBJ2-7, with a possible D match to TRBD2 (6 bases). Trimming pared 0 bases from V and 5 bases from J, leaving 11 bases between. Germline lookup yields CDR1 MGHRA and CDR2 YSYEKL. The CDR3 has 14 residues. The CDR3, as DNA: TGCGCCAGCAGCCAAGAGGGGGGAGCCAACGAGCAGTACTTC. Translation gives CASSQEGGANEQYF.

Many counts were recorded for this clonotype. In DNA form, the CDR3 reads TGCAGCGTTGAAGTCGGGGGAGCAGAGACCCAGTACTTC. Residues: CSVEVGGAETQYF. J is TRBJ2-5 and V is TRBV29-1, with D possibly being TRBD2 (6 bases). CDR1 and CDR2 (germline): SQVTM, ANQGSEA. Trimming left V 1 base short and J 4 bases short, with 10 bases between. This CDR3 contains 13 residues.

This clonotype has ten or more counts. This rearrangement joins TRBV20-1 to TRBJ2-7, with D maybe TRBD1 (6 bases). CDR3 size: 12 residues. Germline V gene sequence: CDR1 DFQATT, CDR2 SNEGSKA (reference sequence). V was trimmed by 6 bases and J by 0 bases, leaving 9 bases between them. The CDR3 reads CSARDNSYEQYF. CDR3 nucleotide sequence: TGCAGTGCCCGGGACAACTCCTACGAGCAGTACTTC.

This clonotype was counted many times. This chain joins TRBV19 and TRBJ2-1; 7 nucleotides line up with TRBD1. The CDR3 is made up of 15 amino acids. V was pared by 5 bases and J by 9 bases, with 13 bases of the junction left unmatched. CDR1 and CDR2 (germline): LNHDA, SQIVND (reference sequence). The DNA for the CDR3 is TGTGCCAGTAGTCTTCGACAGGGCATATTTTTTGAGCAGTTCTTC. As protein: CASSLRQGIFFEQFF.

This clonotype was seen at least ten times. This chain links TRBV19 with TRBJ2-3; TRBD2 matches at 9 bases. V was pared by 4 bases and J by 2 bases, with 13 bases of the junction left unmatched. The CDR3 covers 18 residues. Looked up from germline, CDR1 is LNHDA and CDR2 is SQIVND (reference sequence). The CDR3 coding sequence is TGTGCCAGTAGTACGCCACTCACTAGCGGGCCTTACACAGATACGCAGTATTTT. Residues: CASSTPLTSGPYTDTQYF.

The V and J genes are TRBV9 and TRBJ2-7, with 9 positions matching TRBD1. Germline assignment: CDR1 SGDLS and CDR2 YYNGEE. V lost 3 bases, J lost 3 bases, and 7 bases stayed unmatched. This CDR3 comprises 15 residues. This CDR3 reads CASSAGTGPLYEQYF. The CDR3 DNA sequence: TGTGCCAGCAGCGCCGGGACAGGGCCCCTCTACGAGCAGTACTTC.

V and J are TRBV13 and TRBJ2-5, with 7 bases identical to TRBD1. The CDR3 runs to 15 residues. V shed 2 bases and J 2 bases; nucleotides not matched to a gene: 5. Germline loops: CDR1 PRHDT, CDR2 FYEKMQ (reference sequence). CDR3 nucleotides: TGTGCCAGCAGCTTACGGGGACAGAGACAAGAGACCCAGTACTTC. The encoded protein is CASSLRGQRQETQYF. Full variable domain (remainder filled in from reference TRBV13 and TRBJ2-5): AAGVIQSPRHLIKEKRETATLKCYPIPRHDTVYWYQQGPGQDPQFLISFYEKMQSDKGSIPDRFSAQQFSDYHSELNMSSLELGDSALYFCASSLRGQRQETQYFGPGTRLLVL.

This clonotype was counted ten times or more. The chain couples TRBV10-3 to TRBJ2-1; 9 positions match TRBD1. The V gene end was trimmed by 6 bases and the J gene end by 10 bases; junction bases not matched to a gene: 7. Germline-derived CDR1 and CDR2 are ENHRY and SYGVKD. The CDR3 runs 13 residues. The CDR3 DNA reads TGTGCCATCAGCCGACAGGGGGTGAGGGAGCAGTTCTTC. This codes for CAISRQGVREQFF.

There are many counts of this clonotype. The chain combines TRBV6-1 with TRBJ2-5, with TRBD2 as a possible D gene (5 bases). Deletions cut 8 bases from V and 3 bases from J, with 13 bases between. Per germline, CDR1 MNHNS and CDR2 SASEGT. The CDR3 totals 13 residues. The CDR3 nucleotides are TGTGCCAGCGGAGTCTCGGGAAAAGAGACCCAGTACTTC. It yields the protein CASGVSGKETQYF.

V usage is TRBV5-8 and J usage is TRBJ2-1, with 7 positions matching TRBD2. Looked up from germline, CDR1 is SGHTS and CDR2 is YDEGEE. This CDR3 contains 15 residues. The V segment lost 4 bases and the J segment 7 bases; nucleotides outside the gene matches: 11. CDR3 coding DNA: TGTGCCAGCAGCCCATTCGGACTAGTACAGAATGAGCAGTTCTTC. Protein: CASSPFGLVQNEQFF.

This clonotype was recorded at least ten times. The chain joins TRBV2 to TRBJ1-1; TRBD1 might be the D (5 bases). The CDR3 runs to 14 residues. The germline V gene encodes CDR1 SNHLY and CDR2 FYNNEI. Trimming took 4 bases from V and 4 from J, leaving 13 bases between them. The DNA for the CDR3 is TGTGCCAGCAGTGCAGGGAATTGGGGCACTGAAGCTTTCTTT. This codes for CASSAGNWGTEAFF.

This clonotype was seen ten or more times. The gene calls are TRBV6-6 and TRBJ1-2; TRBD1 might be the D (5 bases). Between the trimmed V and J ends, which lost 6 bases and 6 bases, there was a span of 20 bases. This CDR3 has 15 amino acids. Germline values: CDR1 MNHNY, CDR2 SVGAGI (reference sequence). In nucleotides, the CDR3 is TGTGCCAGCAGCCTTGGGACCTCTGGCGGAAATGGCTACACCTTC. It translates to CASSLGTSGGNGYTF.

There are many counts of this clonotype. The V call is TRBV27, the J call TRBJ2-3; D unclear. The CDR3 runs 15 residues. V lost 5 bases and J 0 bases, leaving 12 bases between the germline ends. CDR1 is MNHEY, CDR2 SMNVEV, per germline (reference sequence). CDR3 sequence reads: CASSPASLSTDTQYF. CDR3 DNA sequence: TGTGCCAGCAGTCCGGCCTCATTGAGCACAGATACGCAGTATTTT.

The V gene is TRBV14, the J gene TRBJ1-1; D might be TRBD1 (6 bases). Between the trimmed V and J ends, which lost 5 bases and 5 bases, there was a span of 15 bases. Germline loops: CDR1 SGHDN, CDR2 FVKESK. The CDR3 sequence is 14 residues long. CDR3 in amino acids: CASSLQMRGTEAFF. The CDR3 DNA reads TGTGCCAGCAGCTTACAGATGAGGGGGACTGAAGCTTTCTTT.

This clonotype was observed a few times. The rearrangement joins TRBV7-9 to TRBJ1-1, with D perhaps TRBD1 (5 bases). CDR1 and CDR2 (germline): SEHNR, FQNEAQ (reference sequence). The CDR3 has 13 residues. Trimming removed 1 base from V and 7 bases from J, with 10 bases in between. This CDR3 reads CASSLDQGGEAFF. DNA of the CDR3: TGTGCCAGCAGCTTAGACCAGGGCGGTGAAGCTTTCTTT.

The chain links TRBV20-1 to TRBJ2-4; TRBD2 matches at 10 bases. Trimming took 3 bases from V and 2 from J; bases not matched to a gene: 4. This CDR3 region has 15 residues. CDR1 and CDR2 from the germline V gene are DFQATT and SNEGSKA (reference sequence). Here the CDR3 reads CSARASGSPKNIQYF. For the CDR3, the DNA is TGCAGTGCTAGGGCTAGCGGGAGTCCCAAAAACATTCAGTACTTC.

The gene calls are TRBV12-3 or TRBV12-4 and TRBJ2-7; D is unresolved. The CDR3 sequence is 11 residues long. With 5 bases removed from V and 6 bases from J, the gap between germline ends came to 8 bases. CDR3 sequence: CASSPSSEQYF. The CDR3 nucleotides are TGTGCCAGCAGTCCCTCCAGCGAGCAGTACTTC.

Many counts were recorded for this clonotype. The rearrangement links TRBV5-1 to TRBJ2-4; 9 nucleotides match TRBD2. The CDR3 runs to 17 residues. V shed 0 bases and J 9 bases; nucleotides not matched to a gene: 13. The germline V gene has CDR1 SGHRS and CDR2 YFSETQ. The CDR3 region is CASSLVAASGIYGIQYF. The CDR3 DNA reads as TGCGCCAGCAGCTTGGTAGCGGCTAGCGGGATATATGGCATTCAGTACTTC.

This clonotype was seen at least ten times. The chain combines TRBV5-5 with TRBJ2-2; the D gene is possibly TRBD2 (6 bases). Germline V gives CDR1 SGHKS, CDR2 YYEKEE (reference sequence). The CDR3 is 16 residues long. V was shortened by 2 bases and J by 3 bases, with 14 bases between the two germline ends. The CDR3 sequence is CASSFSREVYTGELFF. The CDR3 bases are TGTGCCAGCAGCTTTTCCAGGGAGGTGTACACCGGGGAGCTGTTTTTT.

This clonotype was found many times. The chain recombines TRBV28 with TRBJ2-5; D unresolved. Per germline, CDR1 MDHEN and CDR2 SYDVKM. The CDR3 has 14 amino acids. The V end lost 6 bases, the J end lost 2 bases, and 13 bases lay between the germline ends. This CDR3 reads CASRGRSSQETQYF. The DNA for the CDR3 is TGTGCCAGCAGGGGTAGAAGCTCACAAGAGACCCAGTACTTC.

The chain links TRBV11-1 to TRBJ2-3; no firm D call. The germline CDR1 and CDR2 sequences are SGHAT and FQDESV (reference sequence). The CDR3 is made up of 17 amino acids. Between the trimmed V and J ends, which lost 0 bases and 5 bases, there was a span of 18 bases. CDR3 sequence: CASSLAGFSTAKDTQYF. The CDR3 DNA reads TGTGCCAGCAGCTTAGCGGGGTTCAGCACGGCAAAAGATACGCAGTATTTT.

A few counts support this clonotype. This chain's CDR3 is CASSPDGTTYEQYF. The CDR3 bases are TGTGCCAGCAGCCCCGACGGAACGACCTACGAGCAGTACTTC. The J gene is TRBJ2-7, the V gene TRBV7-3, with D hard to call. In germline, CDR1 is SGHTA, CDR2 FQGTGA. The V and J ends lost 5 bases and 2 bases respectively, with 13 bases between them. The CDR3 is made up of 14 amino acids.

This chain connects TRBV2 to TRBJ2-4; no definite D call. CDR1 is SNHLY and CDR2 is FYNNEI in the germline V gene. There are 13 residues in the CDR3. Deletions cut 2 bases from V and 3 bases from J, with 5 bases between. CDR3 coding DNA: TGTGCCAGCAGTGAAATCTTCAAAAACATTCAGTACTTC. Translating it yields CASSEIFKNIQYF.

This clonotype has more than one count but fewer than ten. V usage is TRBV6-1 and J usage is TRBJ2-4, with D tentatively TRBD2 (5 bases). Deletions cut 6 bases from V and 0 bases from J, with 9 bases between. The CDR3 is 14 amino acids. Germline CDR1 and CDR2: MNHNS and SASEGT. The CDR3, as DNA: TGTGCCAGCAGCTCCGGGATAGCCAAAAACATTCAGTACTTC. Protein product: CASSSGIAKNIQYF.

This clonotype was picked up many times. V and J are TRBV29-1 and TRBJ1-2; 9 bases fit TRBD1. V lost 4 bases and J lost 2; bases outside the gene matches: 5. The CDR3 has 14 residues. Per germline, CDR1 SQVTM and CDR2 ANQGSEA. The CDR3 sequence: CSVATGGANYGYTF. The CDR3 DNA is TGCAGCGTTGCCACAGGGGGCGCAAACTATGGCTACACCTTC.

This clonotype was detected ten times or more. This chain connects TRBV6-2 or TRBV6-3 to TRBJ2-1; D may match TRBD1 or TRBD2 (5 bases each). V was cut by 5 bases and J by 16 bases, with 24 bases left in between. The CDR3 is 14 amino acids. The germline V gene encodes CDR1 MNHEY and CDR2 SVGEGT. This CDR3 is CASSTGGSWKPPFF. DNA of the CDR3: TGTGCCAGCAGTACTGGGGGTTCGTGGAAGCCCCCATTCTTC.

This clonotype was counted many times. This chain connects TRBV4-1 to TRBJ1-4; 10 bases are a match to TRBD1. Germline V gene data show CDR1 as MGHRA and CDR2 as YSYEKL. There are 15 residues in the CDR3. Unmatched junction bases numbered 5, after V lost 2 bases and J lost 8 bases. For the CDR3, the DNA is TGCGCCAGCAGCCAAACCGGGACAGGGGACGAAAAACTGTTTTTT. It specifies CASSQTGTGDEKLFF.